The clone carrying this T cell receptor (beta chain) was seen a few times. The target antigen is unknown. The PCR contained 60 Vbeta and 13 Jbeta primers. Sequenced by immunoSEQ multiplex PCR; TCRdb stores in-frame clones only, minus some. The data show 140,000 to 150,000 clones, 70% to 80% seen once. This sample is drawn from a study of cytomegalovirus exposure and HLA in healthy donors. General study findings and limits: In vitro testing confirmed a few CMV-associated chains as specific for CMV antigens. The study labeled 180 or so TCR beta chains cytomegalovirus-associated. Later, an analysis found that common viral pathogens appeared to be linked with several of the most significant clusters.

The sequencing input was PBMCs. This sequence originates from an older woman in good health and CMV-seropositive.

The CDR3 region has the DNA TGTGCCAGCAGTTTATGGACTAGCGGAGACTACAATGAGCAGTTCTTC. Its protein is CASSLWTSGDYNEQFF. J is TRBJ2-1 and V is TRBV28, with TRBD2 matching 9 bases. This CDR3 has 16 residues. CDR1 is MDHEN, CDR2 SYDVKM, per germline. Unmatched junction bases numbered 3, after V lost 0 bases and J lost 3 bases.